The T cell receptor beta chain described here comes from a study of blood T cell repertoires in COVID-19. The overall study: T cells, B-cell-depleted T cells, or PBMCs supplied cDNA or gDNA.

Cohorts were determined from participant-reported clinical history. People in the exposed group encountered a COVID-19 case within 2 weeks before entering the study. The CDR3 runs 15 residues. Germline V gene sequence: CDR1 MNHEY, CDR2 SVGAGI. V lost 0 bases and J lost 5, with 11 bases in between. TCRdb's copy holds only in-frame clones and misses some; the assay was immunoSEQ multiplex PCR. The table includes 200,000 to 250,000 clones, approximately 83% detected once. The V gene is TRBV6-5, the J gene TRBJ1-5, with D uncertain. Sequencing was done on a sample of PBMCs or T cells enriched from blood (not recorded which). The sequence was collected from a woman between 45 and 60 years old who had been exposed to COVID-19. The CDR3 DNA reads as TGTGCCAGCAGTTACTCGAGGCGTTCTGATCAGCCCCAGCATTTT. Encoded protein: CASSYSRRSDQPQHF.